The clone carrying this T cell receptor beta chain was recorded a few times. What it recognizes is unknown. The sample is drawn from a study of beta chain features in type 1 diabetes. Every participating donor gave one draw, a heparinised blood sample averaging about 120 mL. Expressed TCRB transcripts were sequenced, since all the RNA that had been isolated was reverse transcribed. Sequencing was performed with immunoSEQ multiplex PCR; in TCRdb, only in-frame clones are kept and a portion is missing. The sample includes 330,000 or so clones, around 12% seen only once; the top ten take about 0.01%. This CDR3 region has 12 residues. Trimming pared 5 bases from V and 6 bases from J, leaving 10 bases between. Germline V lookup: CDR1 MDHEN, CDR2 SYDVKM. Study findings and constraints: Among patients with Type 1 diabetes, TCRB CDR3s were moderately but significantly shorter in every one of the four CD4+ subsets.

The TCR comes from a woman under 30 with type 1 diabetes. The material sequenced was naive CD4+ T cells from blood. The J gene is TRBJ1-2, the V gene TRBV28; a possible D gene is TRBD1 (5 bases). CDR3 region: CASSLRQNGYTF. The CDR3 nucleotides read TGTGCCAGCAGTCTACGACAGAATGGCTACACCTTC.